Below, 24 T cell receptor beta chains from the same sample are listed, as sequenced in a study of blood T cell repertoires in COVID-19. Profiling relied on immunoSEQ multiplex PCR, and the TCRdb table lists in-frame clones only, not all of them. Here the sample spans about 120,000 clones, approximately 80% being singletons. The source material was peripheral blood. These receptors all stem from a man aged 70-80 years with acute or convalescent COVID-19.

This sequence joins TRBV7-9 and TRBJ1-4; a possible D gene is TRBD1 (5 bases). There are 15 residues in the CDR3. CDR1 and CDR2 from the germline V gene are SEHNR and FQNEAQ (reference sequence). The germline V and J ends were trimmed by 1 base and 6 bases, with 12 bases remaining between them. DNA for the CDR3: TGTGCCAGCAGCTTAGGGGGCAGGGTGGATGAAAAACTGTTTTTT. This gives the protein CASSLGGRVDEKLFF.

The chain combines TRBV27 with TRBJ1-1; 10 bases line up with TRBD1. This CDR3 has 13 amino acids. Per germline, CDR1 MNHEY and CDR2 SMNVEV (reference sequence). V gave up 5 bases and J gave up 6 bases; unmatched junction bases: 3. CDR3 sequence: CASSGQGVSEAFF. The CDR3 nucleotides are TGTGCCAGCAGTGGACAGGGGGTCTCTGAAGCTTTCTTT.

This clone was recorded a few times. The chain recombines TRBV5-6 with TRBJ1-2; D may be TRBD1 (5 bases). Germline V lookup: CDR1 SGHDT, CDR2 YYEEEE. The germline V and J ends were trimmed by 6 bases and 4 bases, with 19 bases remaining between them. The CDR3 contains 15 residues. CDR3 DNA sequence: TGTGCCAGCATCCCTGCCGGCAGGGTGGCCTATGGCTACACCTTC. It specifies CASIPAGRVAYGYTF.

The genes are TRBV29-1 and TRBJ2-1, with 7 bases fitting TRBD2. J was trimmed by 6 bases and V by 6 bases; bases with no gene match: 5. CDR3 length: 12 residues. Germline loops: CDR1 SQVTM, CDR2 ANQGSEA. The CDR3 sequence: CSVASGTNEQFF. DNA for the CDR3: TGCAGCGTAGCGAGCGGGACCAATGAGCAGTTCTTC.

The V call is TRBV3-1 (or the pseudogene TRBV3-2), the J call TRBJ1-4; D is ambiguous. Trimming stripped 1 base from V and 8 bases from J, with 17 bases between. The germline V gene encodes CDR1 LGHDT and CDR2 YNNKEL (reference sequence). The CDR3 has 16 amino acids. CDR3 nucleotide sequence: TGTGCCAGCAGCCAAGTCCCCCAGAGACTAGGGGAAAAACTGTTTTTT. Translated: CASSQVPQRLGEKLFF.

The chain is built from TRBV9 and TRBJ2-1, with D possibly being TRBD1 (5 bases). V lost 4 bases and J 0 bases, leaving 11 bases between the germline ends. Germline lookup yields CDR1 SGDLS and CDR2 YYNGEE. The CDR3 has 15 residues. Written as DNA, the CDR3 is TGTGCCAGCAGCCCTAGACAGTTCTCCTACAATGAGCAGTTCTTC. It yields the protein CASSPRQFSYNEQFF.

The chain recombines TRBV12-3 or TRBV12-4 with TRBJ1-2; 7 bases match TRBD1. The CDR3 has 13 residues. J lost 8 bases, V lost 7 bases, and 10 bases had no gene match. CDR3 amino acids: CASTDDRVSGYTF. In DNA form, the CDR3 reads TGTGCCAGCACTGACGACAGGGTCTCAGGCTACACCTTC.

Here the CDR3 DNA reads TGTGCCAGTAGTACCTTGCTGAGGAGGACAGGGGGGATCTGGCCCCAGCATTTT. Translated, it gives CASSTLLRRTGGIWPQHF. This rearrangement joins TRBV19 to TRBJ1-5; TRBD1 matches at 10 bases. The junction had 18 bases not matched to a gene; V was cut back by 4 bases and J by 9 bases. Germline lookup yields CDR1 LNHDA and CDR2 SQIVND (reference sequence). This CDR3 has 18 residues. Filled out from reference TRBV19 and TRBJ1-5, the complete variable domain reads DGGITQSPKYLFRKEGQNVTLSCEQNLNHDAMYWYRQDPGQGLRLIYYSQIVNDFQKGDIAEGYSVSREKKESFPLTVTSAQKNPTAFYLCASSTLLRRTGGIWPQHFGDGTRLSIL.

V usage is TRBV6-5 and J usage is TRBJ1-2, with D possibly matching TRBD1 (6 bases). CDR3 size: 12 residues. Germline V gene sequence: CDR1 MNHEY, CDR2 SVGAGI. V dropped 7 bases and J dropped 6 bases, with 12 bases sitting between them. Written as DNA, the CDR3 is TGTGCCAGCACTAGCAGGGGTCATGGCTACACCTTC. Translation: CASTSRGHGYTF.

V and J are TRBV28 and TRBJ2-7, with D maybe TRBD2 (7 bases). Deletions cut 7 bases from V and 6 bases from J, with 13 bases between. This CDR3 is built from 12 residues. Looked up from germline, CDR1 is MDHEN and CDR2 is SYDVKM. This chain's CDR3 is CASKPGGREQYF. CDR3 sequence (DNA): TGTGCCAGCAAACCGGGGGGCCGCGAGCAGTACTTC.

As DNA, the CDR3 is TGCGCCAGCAGCCAATCTACGAAGAACTATGGCTACACCTTC. Amino acid sequence: CASSQSTKNYGYTF. The chain joins TRBV4-1 to TRBJ1-2; D unresolved. Trimming took off 2 bases at V and 2 bases at J, with 9 bases between the two ends. Germline-derived CDR1 and CDR2 are MGHRA and YSYEKL. CDR3 size: 14 residues.

The gene calls are TRBV12-3 or TRBV12-4 and TRBJ2-5; TRBD1 aligns across 7 bases. The CDR3 sequence is 13 residues long. After removal of 6 bases from V and 1 base from J, the junction contained 2 bases not matched to a gene. The CDR3 bases are TGTGCCAGCAGCTACAGGGGCCAAGAGACCCAGTACTTC. It specifies CASSYRGQETQYF.

J is TRBJ1-5 and V is TRBV4-1; D gene ambiguous. With 0 bases removed from V and 3 bases from J, the gap between germline ends came to 6 bases. Germline V gene data show CDR1 as MGHRA and CDR2 as YSYEKL. The CDR3 runs 14 residues. For the CDR3, the DNA is TGCGCCAGCAGCCAAGACGCGGCCAATCAGCCCCAGCATTTT. Translation gives CASSQDAANQPQHF.

This sequence joins TRBV3-1 (or the pseudogene TRBV3-2) and TRBJ1-2; TRBD1 aligns across 7 bases. CDR1 is LGHDT and CDR2 is YNNKEL in the germline V gene (reference sequence). The CDR3 totals 15 residues. V was clipped by 3 bases and J by 3 bases; unmatched bases: 7. The DNA for the CDR3 is TGTGCCAGCAGCCACTTGAGGGGGCTCGACTATGGCTACACCTTC. Residues: CASSHLRGLDYGYTF.

This chain links TRBV3-1 (or the pseudogene TRBV3-2) with TRBJ2-5; TRBD2 aligns across 7 bases. Trimming took 3 bases from V and 7 from J; bases not matched to a gene: 2. Germline lookup yields CDR1 LGHDT and CDR2 YNNKEL (reference sequence). This CDR3 is built from 12 residues. CDR3 loop: CASSHWGGTQYF. The CDR3 DNA reads as TGTGCCAGCAGCCATTGGGGGGGGACCCAGTACTTC.

The V gene is TRBV3-1 (or the pseudogene TRBV3-2), the J gene TRBJ1-1, with 9 positions matching TRBD1. This CDR3 is 14 amino acids long. Germline loops: CDR1 LGHDT, CDR2 YNNKEL (reference sequence). Trimming took 3 bases from V and 4 from J; bases not matched to a gene: 3. This chain's CDR3 is CASSQTDRGTEAFF. The CDR3 bases are TGTGCCAGCAGCCAGACGGACAGGGGCACTGAAGCTTTCTTT.

V gene TRBV25-1 combines with J gene TRBJ1-2, with 8 bases fitting TRBD1. The CDR3 covers 13 residues. CDR1 and CDR2 from the germline V gene are MGHDK and SYGVNS. V shed 1 base and J 8 bases; nucleotides not matched to a gene: 3. CDR3 DNA sequence: TGTGCCAGCAGTGAATCAGGGGGCGGAGGCTACACCTTC. This sequence encodes CASSESGGGGYTF.

The V and J genes are TRBV19 and TRBJ2-3; D ambiguous. V lost 4 bases and J lost 1, with 21 bases in between. The germline V gene has CDR1 LNHDA and CDR2 SQIVND (reference sequence). This CDR3 has 18 amino acids. The CDR3 nucleotides are TGTGCCAGTAGTACCCCCGTCGGCGGAACGGTGCGCACAGATACGCAGTATTTT. Translation gives CASSTPVGGTVRTDTQYF.

The chain uses TRBV4-1 and TRBJ1-2; 7 bases map to TRBD1. Unmatched junction bases numbered 5, after V lost 4 bases and J lost 3 bases. The CDR3 contains 14 residues. CDR1 is MGHRA and CDR2 is YSYEKL in the germline V gene. DNA for the CDR3: TGCGCCAGCAGCCGGGGCAGGGGGGACTATGGCTACACCTTC. This gives the protein CASSRGRGDYGYTF.

V and J are TRBV19 and TRBJ1-1; 10 bases line up with TRBD1. J was trimmed by 4 bases and V by 5 bases; bases with no gene match: 16. Germline V gives CDR1 LNHDA, CDR2 SQIVND (reference sequence). The CDR3 is 18 residues long. CDR3 residues: CASSLRTGGFRSGTEAFF. The CDR3 DNA is TGTGCCAGTAGTCTTAGGACAGGGGGTTTCCGTTCGGGCACTGAAGCTTTCTTT.

The V gene is TRBV28, the J gene TRBJ2-4; D possibly corresponds to TRBD2 (5 bases). CDR1 is MDHEN and CDR2 is SYDVKM in the germline V gene. This CDR3 is 16 amino acids long. Trimming stripped 7 bases from V and 0 bases from J, with 16 bases between. This CDR3 reads CASTGKGLLAKNIQYF. The DNA for the CDR3 is TGTGCCAGCACGGGGAAGGGCCTGCTAGCCAAAAACATTCAGTACTTC.

The gene calls are TRBV6-5 and TRBJ2-1; 10 bases agree with TRBD1. This CDR3 is built from 15 residues. CDR1 is MNHEY and CDR2 is SVGAGI in the germline V gene. Unmatched junction bases numbered 11, after V lost 5 bases and J lost 10 bases. The CDR3: CASSPPGQGFREQFF. In DNA, the CDR3 is TGTGCCAGCAGTCCGCCGGGACAGGGGTTCCGGGAGCAGTTCTTC.

This sequence joins TRBV6-1 and TRBJ1-3; D is perhaps TRBD1 (6 bases). V shed 0 bases and J shed 4 bases, with 16 bases lying between them. This CDR3 spans 17 amino acids. CDR1 is MNHNS, CDR2 SASEGT, per germline. The DNA for the CDR3 is TGTGCCAGCAGTGAAGCGCGTGACTGGGGGCGAGGAAACACCATATATTTT. Amino acid sequence: CASSEARDWGRGNTIYF.

With respect to this clone: This same CDR3 is encoded by further DNA sequences in the sample. The chain couples TRBV5-1 to TRBJ1-6, with 10 bases that match TRBD1. Losses at the gene ends were 4 bases for V and 7 bases for J; bases not matched to a gene: 5. Germline loops: CDR1 SGHRS, CDR2 YFSETQ. The CDR3 has 15 amino acids. The DNA of the CDR3 is TGCGCCAGCAGCCGCGGGGACAGGGGAAATTCACCCCTCCACTTT. Translated: CASSRGDRGNSPLHF.